Below, 17 T cell receptor beta chains from the same sample are listed, as sequenced in a study of blood T cell repertoires in COVID-19. Generated by immunoSEQ multiplex PCR, the TCRdb table keeps only in-frame clones and is missing some. Of roughly 260,000 clones listed, around 90% were seen once; the top ten hold 2.5% to 3%. The sample was peripheral blood. These receptors all stem from a person aged 18 to 35 with COVID-19, enrolled during active disease.

The genes are TRBV6-5 and TRBJ2-1, with 9 bases that match TRBD1. V shed 4 bases and J 5 bases; nucleotides not matched to a gene: 6. Germline assignment: CDR1 MNHEY and CDR2 SVGAGI. The CDR3 length is 15 residues. The CDR3 loop reads CASSLQGAFNNEQFF. The DNA of the CDR3 is TGTGCCAGCAGTTTACAGGGGGCTTTTAACAATGAGCAGTTCTTC.

V gene TRBV5-1 combines with J gene TRBJ1-2, with 10 bases fitting TRBD1. CDR3 size: 15 residues. Germline V CDR1 and CDR2: SGHRS, YFSETQ. Trimming at V came to 4 bases and at J to 7 bases, leaving 10 bases not matched to a gene. The CDR3 is CASSPLTGGEGGYTF. CDR3 DNA: TGCGCCAGCAGCCCCCTGACAGGGGGCGAGGGTGGCTACACCTTC.

The gene calls are TRBV7-9 and TRBJ2-3, with a weak D call TRBD1 (6 bases). The CDR3 is made up of 13 amino acids. The V end lost 5 bases, the J end lost 5 bases, and 11 bases lay between the germline ends. In germline, CDR1 is SEHNR, CDR2 FQNEAQ (reference sequence). The CDR3 loop is CASSQGFIDTQYF. CDR3 nucleotides: TGTGCCAGCAGCCAGGGGTTTATAGATACGCAGTATTTT.

J is TRBJ2-7 and V is TRBV6-2 or TRBV6-3; perhaps TRBD2 as D (5 bases). CDR1 MNHEY and CDR2 SVGEGT come from the germline V gene. The V and J ends lost 6 bases and 3 bases respectively, with 21 bases between them. This CDR3 is built from 16 residues. CDR3: CASSTLFFGRDYEQYF. DNA for the CDR3: TGTGCCAGCAGCACCCTTTTCTTTGGGAGAGACTACGAGCAGTACTTC.

The chain uses TRBV2 and TRBJ2-3, with TRBD1 identical over 9 bases. The CDR3 totals 16 residues. V shed 6 bases and J 3 bases; nucleotides not matched to a gene: 10. Germline CDR1 reads SNHLY; CDR2 reads FYNNEI. As DNA, the CDR3 is TGTGCCAGCAGCCTAGGGGGACAGGGTGGTACAGATACGCAGTATTTT. This sequence encodes CASSLGGQGGTDTQYF.

The chain joins TRBV18 to TRBJ2-1; tentative D call: TRBD2 (5 bases). Germline CDR1 KGHSH, CDR2 LQKENI. Trimming shortened V by 5 bases and J by 9 bases, and 17 bases separated the two germline ends. This CDR3 spans 14 amino acids. The CDR3: CASSAGVPFGEQFF. Written as DNA, the CDR3 is TGTGCCAGCTCAGCGGGCGTACCTTTCGGTGAGCAGTTCTTC. Looking up the rest from reference TRBV18 and TRBJ2-1 gives the full variable domain: NAGVMQNPRHLVRRRGQEARLRCSPMKGHSHVYWYRQLPEEGLKFMVYLQKENIIDESGMPKERFSAEFPKEGPSILRIQQVVRGDSAAYFCASSAGVPFGEQFFGPGTRLTVL.

The chain couples TRBV5-1 to TRBJ1-2; D might be TRBD1 (6 bases). Germline values: CDR1 SGHRS, CDR2 YFSETQ. The V and J ends lost 3 bases and 5 bases respectively, with 14 bases between them. CDR3 length equals 14 residues. CDR3: CASSSQGGGYGYTF. The CDR3 DNA is TGCGCCAGCAGCTCCCAGGGAGGGGGGTATGGCTACACCTTC.

The J gene is TRBJ2-2, the V gene TRBV30; 9 nucleotides agree with TRBD2. Trimming took 0 bases from V and 7 from J; bases not matched to a gene: 24. The V gene's germline CDR1 is GTSNPN and CDR2 SVGIG (reference sequence). The CDR3 consists of 21 residues. The CDR3 loop is CAWSVASLVAGGPLRYGELFF. CDR3 nucleotides: TGTGCCTGGAGTGTAGCATCTCTTGTGGCGGGAGGGCCACTACGGTACGGGGAGCTGTTTTTT.

The rearrangement joins TRBV24-1 to TRBJ2-2; tentatively, D is TRBD2 (5 bases). Germline V gene data show CDR1 as KGHDR and CDR2 as SFDVKD. Trimming cost V 3 bases and J 7 bases, with 11 bases left between them. The CDR3 is 14 amino acids. CDR3 sequence reads: CATSDPRENGELFF. The CDR3 nucleotides are TGTGCCACCAGTGATCCTAGGGAGAACGGGGAGCTGTTTTTT.

V is TRBV29-1 and J is TRBJ2-3; D is perhaps TRBD1 (6 bases). Germline V gene lookup returns CDR1 SQVTM and CDR2 ANQGSEA. Trimming took 7 bases from V and 6 from J, leaving 11 bases between them. This CDR3 spans 11 amino acids. The CDR3 DNA sequence: TGCAGCGAAGCCCAGGGGGATACGCAGTATTTT. Translated: CSEAQGDTQYF.

About this clone: Other DNA variants within this sample encode the same CDR3. This chain links TRBV7-3 with TRBJ2-2; D not certain. CDR1 is SGHTA, CDR2 FQGTGA, per germline. The CDR3 runs 13 residues. Trimming shortened V by 4 bases and J by 2 bases, and 5 bases separated the two germline ends. CDR3 amino acids: CASSSPNTGELFF. As DNA, the CDR3 is TGTGCCAGCAGCTCCCCAAACACCGGGGAGCTGTTTTTT.

This rearrangement joins TRBV5-6 to TRBJ2-5; TRBD1 matches 8 bases. Germline-derived CDR1 and CDR2 are SGHDT and YYEEEE. The CDR3 extends over 14 amino acids. After removal of 4 bases from V and 2 bases from J, the junction contained 4 bases not matched to a gene. This chain's CDR3 is CASSGDRWQETQYF. The CDR3 region has the DNA TGTGCCAGCAGCGGGGACAGGTGGCAAGAGACCCAGTACTTC.

The V and J genes are TRBV5-1 and TRBJ2-7, with D tentatively TRBD2 (5 bases). The CDR3 runs to 16 residues. V shed 0 bases and J shed 3 bases, with 16 bases lying between them. In germline, CDR1 is SGHRS, CDR2 YFSETQ. DNA for the CDR3: TGCGCCAGCAGCTTGGCAGGCGCGAGGGATTACTACGAGCAGTACTTC. As protein: CASSLAGARDYYEQYF. Supplemented by reference TRBV5-1 and TRBJ2-7, the full variable domain reads KAGVTQTPRYLIKTRGQQVTLSCSPISGHRSVSWYQQTPGQGLQFLFEYFSETQRNKGNFPGRFSGRQFSNSRSEMNVSTLELGDSALYLCASSLAGARDYYEQYFGPGTRLTVT.

V usage is TRBV6-2 or TRBV6-3 and J usage is TRBJ1-6; no firm D call. The CDR3 runs to 19 residues. V was pared by 2 bases and J by 0 bases, with 17 bases between. Germline loops: CDR1 MNHEY, CDR2 SVGEGT. Written as DNA, the CDR3 is TGTGCCAGCAGTTACGTCTTCGCAGACTCAAGCTCCTATAATTCACCCCTCCACTTT. This encodes CASSYVFADSSSYNSPLHF.

The CDR3, as DNA: TGTGCCAGCAGTCTAGGACTAACCCCCCTCGTCGGTGAGCAGTTCTTC. It encodes CASSLGLTPLVGEQFF. The gene calls are TRBV27 and TRBJ2-1; TRBD2 might be the D (6 bases). Trimming stripped 5 bases from V and 9 bases from J, with 23 bases between. This CDR3 is 16 amino acids long. CDR1 is MNHEY, CDR2 SMNVEV, per germline (reference sequence).

This rearrangement joins TRBV19 to TRBJ1-2, with 8 nucleotides matching TRBD1. The CDR3 has 13 amino acids. V shed 7 bases, J shed 4 bases, and the junction held 5 bases outside the gene matches. The germline CDR1 and CDR2 sequences are LNHDA and SQIVND (reference sequence). CDR3 in DNA: TGTGCCAGTAAAGGACAGGGAGGCTATGGCTACACCTTC. This encodes CASKGQGGYGYTF.

This sequence joins TRBV6-2 or TRBV6-3 and TRBJ1-2; D possibly corresponds to TRBD1 (5 bases). Germline values: CDR1 MNHEY, CDR2 SVGEGT. V was clipped by 0 bases and J by 6 bases, with 14 bases between them. CDR3 length equals 15 residues. CDR3: CASSYSGGSINGYTF. CDR3 nucleotide sequence: TGTGCCAGCAGTTACTCCGGGGGGTCGATTAATGGCTACACCTTC.